This T cell receptor (beta chain) stems from a study of PD-1 blockade in classical Hodgkin lymphoma. Points from the study as a whole: As was reported, newly diagnosed patients showed lower baseline TCR diversity than healthy donors did. Newly diagnosed patients had diversity similar to the baseline diversity of complete responders.

This CDR3 comprises 16 residues. Germline V gene lookup returns CDR1 SGHRS and CDR2 YFSETQ. V dropped 0 bases and J dropped 0; count of bases not matched to a gene: 3. Time point of the sample: cycle 4 day 1 (C4D1), after more than five weeks of nivolumab. After autologous stem cell transplantation all patients relapsed, and prior brentuximab vedotin exposure differed between cohorts. Details on this clone: Its target is not known.

Sequencing used immunoSEQ multiplex PCR; TCRdb keeps in-frame clones, though not all of them. The sample shows about 16,000 clones, around four fifths of them seen only once. This receptor was identified in a human donor with classical Hodgkin lymphoma. This material consisted of peripheral blood mononuclear cells (PBMCs), taken before the fourth cycle of nivolumab. This chain connects TRBV5-1 to TRBJ1-3; the match to TRBD1 covers 7 bases. Written as DNA, the CDR3 is TGCGCCAGCAGCTTGGGACAGGGCCCCTCTGGAAACACCATATATTTT. Its translation: CASSLGQGPSGNTIYF.